The entry below gives a single TCR beta chain sequence along with its context. The antigen is undetermined. CDR3 size: 15 residues. From germline, CDR1 is SGHTA and CDR2 FQGNSA. Trimming pared 7 bases from V and 4 bases from J, leaving 17 bases between. The sample belongs to a study of shared clonotypes between healthy human individuals. TCRdb's copy holds only in-frame clones and misses some; the assay was immunoSEQ multiplex PCR. The repertoire holds some 2,400,000 clones, with approximately 94% as singletons. All donors were healthy HIV-negative adults lacking recent acute infections or vaccinations. The study, taken as a whole, reports: An expected dependence of interdonor clonotype sharing on sequencing depth was noted.

The material sequenced was naive CD4+ T cells sorted from blood. The subset: CD45RA+ positively selected. The clonotype was recovered from a man between 18 and 29 years old in good health. This chain joins TRBV7-2 and TRBJ1-3; D is ambiguous. The chain's CDR3 is CASTTGTLRGNTIYF. The DNA for the CDR3 is TGTGCCAGCACCACCGGAACCCTAAGGGGAAACACCATATATTTT.